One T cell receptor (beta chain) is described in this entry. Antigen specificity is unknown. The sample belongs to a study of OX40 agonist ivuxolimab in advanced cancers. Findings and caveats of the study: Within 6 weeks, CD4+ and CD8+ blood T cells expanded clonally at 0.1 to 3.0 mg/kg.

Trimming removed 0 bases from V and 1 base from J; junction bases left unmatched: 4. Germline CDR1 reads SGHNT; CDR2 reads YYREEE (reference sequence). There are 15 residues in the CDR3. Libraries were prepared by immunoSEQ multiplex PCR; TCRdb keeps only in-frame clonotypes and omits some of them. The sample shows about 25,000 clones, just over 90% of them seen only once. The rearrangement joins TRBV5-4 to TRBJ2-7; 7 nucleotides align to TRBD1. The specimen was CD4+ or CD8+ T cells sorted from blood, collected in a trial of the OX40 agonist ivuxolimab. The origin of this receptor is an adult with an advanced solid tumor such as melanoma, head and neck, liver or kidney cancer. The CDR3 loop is CASSLGQGPSYEQYF. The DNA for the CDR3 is TGTGCCAGCAGCTTGGGACAGGGCCCTTCCTACGAGCAGTACTTC. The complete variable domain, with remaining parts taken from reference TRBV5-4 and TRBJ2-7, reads ETGVTQSPTHLIKTRGQQVTLRCSSQSGHNTVSWYQQALGQGPQFIFQYYREEENGRGNFPPRFSGLQFPNYSSELNVNALELDDSALYLCASSLGQGPSYEQYFGPGTRLTVT.